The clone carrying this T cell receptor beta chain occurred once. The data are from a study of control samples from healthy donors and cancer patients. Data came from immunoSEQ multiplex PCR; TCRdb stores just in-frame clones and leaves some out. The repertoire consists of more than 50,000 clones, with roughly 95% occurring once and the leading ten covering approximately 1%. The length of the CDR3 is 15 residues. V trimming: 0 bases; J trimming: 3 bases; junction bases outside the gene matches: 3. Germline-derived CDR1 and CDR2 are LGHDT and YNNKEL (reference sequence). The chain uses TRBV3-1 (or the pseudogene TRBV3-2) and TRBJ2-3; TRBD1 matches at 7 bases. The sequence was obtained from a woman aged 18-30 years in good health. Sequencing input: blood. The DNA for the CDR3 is TGTGCCAGCAGCCAAGAAGGGACAGCTACAGATACGCAGTATTTT. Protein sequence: CASSQEGTATDTQYF.